The 8 T cell receptor beta chains presented below share a single source sample, sequenced in a study of T cells in women clearing cervical HPV infection. Libraries were prepared by immunoSEQ multiplex PCR; TCRdb keeps only in-frame clonotypes and omits some of them. The sample totals some 28,000 clones. The source material was blood buffy coat. The receptor source for this set is a woman aged 18-69 years with a cervical HPV16 infection that either progressed to CIN3+ or cleared (not recorded which).

Details on this clone: The read gets to within 3 residues of the CDR3 end, and the germline J gene fills in the rest. The rearrangement joins TRBV7-9 to TRBJ2-3; tentatively, D is TRBD2 (6 bases). Germline CDR1 SEHNR, CDR2 FQNEAQ (reference sequence). The CDR3 has 13 amino acids. The CDR3 sequence: CASSSWGEETQYF. CDR3 DNA (partial): TGTGCCAGCAGCTCCTGGGGGGAAGAGACG.

Notes on this clone: The CDR3 goes on 3 residues after the read ends, and that part is filled in from the germline J gene. The chain uses TRBV6-1 and TRBJ2-1; the D gene is possibly TRBD2 (7 bases). From germline, CDR1 is MNHNS and CDR2 SASEGT. The CDR3 runs to 16 residues. Deletions cut 1 base from V and 6 bases from J, with 16 bases between. CDR3 DNA (partial): TGTGCCAGCAGTGAAGGAGGGGGGGCAAGACGCAATGAG. Translated: CASSEGGGARRNE. The entire CDR3 is CASSEGGGARRNEQFF.

Here the CDR3 reads CASSLASSGRGDTQYF. Partial CDR3 DNA: TGCGCCAGCAGCTTGGCATCTAGCGGTCGGGGGGATACG. V and J are TRBV5-1 and TRBJ2-3; 7 bases fit TRBD2. The observed sequence ends 3 residues before the CDR3 terminus, with the missing tail filled in from the germline J gene. The CDR3 sequence is 16 residues long. V gave up 0 bases and J gave up 6 bases; unmatched junction bases: 10. The germline V gene has CDR1 SGHRS and CDR2 YFSETQ. Variable domain in full (rest from reference TRBV5-1 and TRBJ2-3): KAGVTQTPRYLIKTRGQQVTLSCSPISGHRSVSWYQQTPGQGLQFLFEYFSETQRNKGNFPGRFSGRQFSNSRSEMNVSTLELGDSALYLCASSLASSGRGDTQYFGPGTRLTVL.

As concerns this clone: The CDR3 extends 3 residues past the end of the read, so its final part is completed from the germline J gene. This chain uses TRBV5-4 with TRBJ1-2, with a possible D match to TRBD1 (5 bases). The CDR3 extends over 14 amino acids. The germline V gene encodes CDR1 SGHNT and CDR2 YYREEE (reference sequence). The DNA read from the CDR3 is TGTGCCAGCACCAATTTCGGATGGGGGGACGGC. Translating it yields CASTNFGWGDG. The complete CDR3 protein is CASTNFGWGDGYTF. Variable domain in full (rest from reference TRBV5-4 and TRBJ1-2): ETGVTQSPTHLIKTRGQQVTLRCSSQSGHNTVSWYQQALGQGPQFIFQYYREEENGRGNFPPRFSGLQFPNYSSELNVNALELDDSALYLCASTNFGWGDGYTFGSGTRLTVV.

On this clone: The read ends 3 residues shy of where the CDR3 ends; the end is completed using the germline J gene. The chain combines TRBV19 with TRBJ2-3; 9 nucleotides align to TRBD2. The CDR3 loop spans 14 amino acids. Germline lookup yields CDR1 LNHDA and CDR2 SQIVND (reference sequence). Trimming at V came to 6 bases and at J to 1 base, leaving 2 bases not matched to a gene. CDR3 loop: CASRQRGGTDTQYF. CDR3 bases read: TGTGCCAGTAGGCAGCGGGGGGGCACAGATACG. Full variable domain (missing parts from reference TRBV19 and TRBJ2-3): DGGITQSPKYLFRKEGQNVTLSCEQNLNHDAMYWYRQDPGQGLRLIYYSQIVNDFQKGDIAEGYSVSREKKESFPLTVTSAQKNPTAFYLCASRQRGGTDTQYFGPGTRLTVL.

For this clone: The read ends 3 residues shy of where the CDR3 ends; the end is completed using the germline J gene. The chain uses TRBV7-3 and TRBJ2-7; 7 bases match TRBD1. The CDR3 is made up of 14 amino acids. Germline CDR1 SGHTA, CDR2 FQGTGA. V gave up 5 bases and J gave up 5 bases; unmatched junction bases: 9. The sequenced CDR3 bases are TGTGCCAGCAGCCCTCCGGGACAGCAAAACGAG. Amino acid sequence: CASSPPGQQNE. The full CDR3 reads CASSPPGQQNEQYF.

A word on this clone: The germline gene is not matched at one end of the junction; a read error may be the cause. The read terminates 3 residues before the CDR3 end, so the remaining end is supplied by the germline J gene. The genes are TRBV20-1 and TRBJ1-3; a weak D match, TRBD1 (6 bases). CDR1 and CDR2 (germline): DFQATT, SNEGSKA (reference sequence). The CDR3 runs to 16 residues. CDR3 DNA (partial): TGCAGTGCTACCCTGGGGCCACTGGGGGCTGGAAACACA. It encodes CSATLGPLGAGNT. The CDR3 reads in full as CSATLGPLGAGNTIYF.

A remark on this clone: The read halts 3 residues ahead of the CDR3 end, with the missing end drawn from the germline J gene. The rearrangement links TRBV19 to TRBJ2-6; D is ambiguous. V lost 6 bases and J 2 bases, leaving 11 bases between the germline ends. Germline-derived CDR1 and CDR2 are LNHDA and SQIVND (reference sequence). The CDR3 covers 15 residues. The CDR3 loop is CASRRAWAGANVLTF. The DNA read from the CDR3 is TGTGCCAGTAGAAGGGCGTGGGCTGGGGCCAACGTC.